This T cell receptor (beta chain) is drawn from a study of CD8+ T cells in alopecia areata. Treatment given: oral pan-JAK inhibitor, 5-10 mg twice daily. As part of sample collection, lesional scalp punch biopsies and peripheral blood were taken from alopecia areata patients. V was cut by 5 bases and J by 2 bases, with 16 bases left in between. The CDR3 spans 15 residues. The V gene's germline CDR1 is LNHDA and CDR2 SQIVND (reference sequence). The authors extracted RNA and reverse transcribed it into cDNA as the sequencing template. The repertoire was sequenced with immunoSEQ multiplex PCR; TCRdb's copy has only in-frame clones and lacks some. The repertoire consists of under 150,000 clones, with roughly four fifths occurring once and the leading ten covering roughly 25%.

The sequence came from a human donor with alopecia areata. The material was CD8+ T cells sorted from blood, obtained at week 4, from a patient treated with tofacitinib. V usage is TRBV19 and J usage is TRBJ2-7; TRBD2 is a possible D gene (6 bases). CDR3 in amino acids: CASSGLEGSAYEQYF. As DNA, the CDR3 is TGTGCCAGTAGTGGGTTGGAGGGGAGCGCCTACGAGCAGTACTTC. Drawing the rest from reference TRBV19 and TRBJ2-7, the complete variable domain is DGGITQSPKYLFRKEGQNVTLSCEQNLNHDAMYWYRQDPGQGLRLIYYSQIVNDFQKGDIAEGYSVSREKKESFPLTVTSAQKNPTAFYLCASSGLEGSAYEQYFGPGTRLTVT.